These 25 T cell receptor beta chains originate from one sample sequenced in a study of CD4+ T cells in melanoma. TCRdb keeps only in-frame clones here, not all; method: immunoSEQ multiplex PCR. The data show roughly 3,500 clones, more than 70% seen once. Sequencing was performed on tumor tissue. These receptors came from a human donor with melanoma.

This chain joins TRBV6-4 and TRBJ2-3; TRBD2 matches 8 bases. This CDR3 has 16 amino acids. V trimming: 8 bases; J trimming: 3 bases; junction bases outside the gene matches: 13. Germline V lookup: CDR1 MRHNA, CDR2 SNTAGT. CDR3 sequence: CASRAVGGGSTDTQYF. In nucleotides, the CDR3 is TGTGCCAGCCGGGCAGTTGGCGGGGGGAGTACAGATACGCAGTATTTT.

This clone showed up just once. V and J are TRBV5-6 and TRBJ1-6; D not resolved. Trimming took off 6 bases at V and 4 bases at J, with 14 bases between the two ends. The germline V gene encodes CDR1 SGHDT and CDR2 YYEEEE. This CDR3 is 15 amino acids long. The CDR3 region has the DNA TGTGCCAGCAACCTTGGTGTACAGTATAATTCACCCCTCCACTTT. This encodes CASNLGVQYNSPLHF.

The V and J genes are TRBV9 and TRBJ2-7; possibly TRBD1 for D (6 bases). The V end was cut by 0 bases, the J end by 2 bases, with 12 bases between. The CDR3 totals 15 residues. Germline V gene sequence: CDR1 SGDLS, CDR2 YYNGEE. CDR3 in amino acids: CASSVAGTTTYEQYF. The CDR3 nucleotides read TGTGCCAGCAGCGTAGCTGGGACAACAACCTACGAGCAGTACTTC.

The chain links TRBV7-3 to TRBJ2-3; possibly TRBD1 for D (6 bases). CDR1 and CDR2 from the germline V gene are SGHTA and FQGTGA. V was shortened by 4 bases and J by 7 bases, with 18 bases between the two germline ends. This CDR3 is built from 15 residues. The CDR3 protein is CASSSTSKGGNTQYF. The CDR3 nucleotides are TGTGCCAGCAGCTCGACAAGCAAAGGGGGAAATACGCAGTATTTT.

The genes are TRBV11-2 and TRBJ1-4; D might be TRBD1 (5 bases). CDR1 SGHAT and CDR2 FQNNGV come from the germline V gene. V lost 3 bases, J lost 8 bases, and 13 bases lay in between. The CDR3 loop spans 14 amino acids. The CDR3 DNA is TGTGCCAGCAGCTTGGGACTATTTTCCGAAAAACTGTTTTTT. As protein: CASSLGLFSEKLFF.

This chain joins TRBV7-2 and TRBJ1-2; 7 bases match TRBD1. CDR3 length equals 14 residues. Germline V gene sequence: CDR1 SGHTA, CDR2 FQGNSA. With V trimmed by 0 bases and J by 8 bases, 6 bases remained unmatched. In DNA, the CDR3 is TGTGCCAGCAGCTTAGCCCAGGGGGAAGGAGGCTACACCTTC. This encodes CASSLAQGEGGYTF.

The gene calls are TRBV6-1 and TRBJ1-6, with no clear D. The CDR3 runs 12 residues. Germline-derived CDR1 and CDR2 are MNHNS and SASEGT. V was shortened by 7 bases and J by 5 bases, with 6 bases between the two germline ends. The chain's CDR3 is CASTGDNSPLHF. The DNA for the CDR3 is TGTGCCAGCACCGGGGATAATTCACCCCTCCACTTT.

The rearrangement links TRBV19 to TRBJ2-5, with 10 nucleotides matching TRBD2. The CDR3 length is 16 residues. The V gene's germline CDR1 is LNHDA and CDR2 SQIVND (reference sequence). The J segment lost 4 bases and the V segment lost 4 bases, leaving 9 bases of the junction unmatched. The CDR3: CASSNPSGGQRETQYF. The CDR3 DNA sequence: TGTGCCAGTAGTAATCCTAGCGGGGGTCAGAGAGAGACCCAGTACTTC.

This CDR3 reads CASSLGGIEAGELFF. CDR3 sequence (DNA): TGTGCCAGCAGTTTGGGGGGGATTGAGGCCGGGGAGCTGTTTTTT. The chain carries TRBV27 and TRBJ2-2; 7 bases are a match to TRBD2. The CDR3 extends over 15 amino acids. V trimming: 3 bases; J trimming: 6 bases; junction bases outside the gene matches: 7. Germline loops: CDR1 MNHEY, CDR2 SMNVEV (reference sequence).

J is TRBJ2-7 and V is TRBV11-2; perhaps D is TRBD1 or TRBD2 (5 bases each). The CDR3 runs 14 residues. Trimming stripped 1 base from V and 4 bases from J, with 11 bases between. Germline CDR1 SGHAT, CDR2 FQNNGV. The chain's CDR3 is CASSLVGTAYEQYF. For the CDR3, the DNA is TGTGCCAGCAGCTTAGTGGGGACGGCATACGAGCAGTACTTC.

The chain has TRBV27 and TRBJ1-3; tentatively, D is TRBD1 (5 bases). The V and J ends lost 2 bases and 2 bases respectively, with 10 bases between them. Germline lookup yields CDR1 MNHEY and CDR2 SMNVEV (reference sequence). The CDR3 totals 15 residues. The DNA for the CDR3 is TGTGCCAGCAGTTTAGTCGGGGCCGCTGGAAACACCATATATTTT. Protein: CASSLVGAAGNTIYF.

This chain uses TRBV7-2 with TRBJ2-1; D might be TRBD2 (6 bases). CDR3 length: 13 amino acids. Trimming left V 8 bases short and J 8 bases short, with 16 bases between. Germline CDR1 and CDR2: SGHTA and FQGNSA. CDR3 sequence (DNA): TGTGCCAGCCGCGACGGAGGGGTGCATGAGCAGTTCTTC. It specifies CASRDGGVHEQFF.

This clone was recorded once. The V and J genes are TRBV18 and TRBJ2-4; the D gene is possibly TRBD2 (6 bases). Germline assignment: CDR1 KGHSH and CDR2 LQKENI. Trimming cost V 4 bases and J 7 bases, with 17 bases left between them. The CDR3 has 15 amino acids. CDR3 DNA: TGTGCCAGCTCACTATATTCCGGGGGATTGAACATTCAGTACTTC. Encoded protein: CASSLYSGGLNIQYF. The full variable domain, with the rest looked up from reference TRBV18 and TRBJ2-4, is NAGVMQNPRHLVRRRGQEARLRCSPMKGHSHVYWYRQLPEEGLKFMVYLQKENIIDESGMPKERFSAEFPKEGPSILRIQQVVRGDSAAYFCASSLYSGGLNIQYFGAGTRLSVL.

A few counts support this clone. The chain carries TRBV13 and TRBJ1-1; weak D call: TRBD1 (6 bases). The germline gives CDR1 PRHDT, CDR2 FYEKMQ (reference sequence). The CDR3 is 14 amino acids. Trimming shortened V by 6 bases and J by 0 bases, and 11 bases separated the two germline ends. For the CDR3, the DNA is TGTGCCAGCAGTAGGACAGAGATGAACACTGAAGCTTTCTTT. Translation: CASSRTEMNTEAFF.

The CDR3 sequence: CASSVEGVAGNTIYF. CDR3 bases: TGTGCCAGCAGCGTAGAAGGGGTCGCTGGAAACACCATATATTTT. V and J are TRBV9 and TRBJ1-3; a possible D gene is TRBD1 (5 bases). CDR1 and CDR2 from the germline V gene are SGDLS and YYNGEE. V was cut by 0 bases and J by 2 bases, with 9 bases left in between. This CDR3 has 15 amino acids.

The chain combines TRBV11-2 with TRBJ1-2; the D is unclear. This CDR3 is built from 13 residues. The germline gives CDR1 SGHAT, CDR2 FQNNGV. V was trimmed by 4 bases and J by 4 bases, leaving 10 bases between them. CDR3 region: CASSSMAVYGYTF. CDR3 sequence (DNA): TGTGCCAGCAGCTCGATGGCGGTCTATGGCTACACCTTC.

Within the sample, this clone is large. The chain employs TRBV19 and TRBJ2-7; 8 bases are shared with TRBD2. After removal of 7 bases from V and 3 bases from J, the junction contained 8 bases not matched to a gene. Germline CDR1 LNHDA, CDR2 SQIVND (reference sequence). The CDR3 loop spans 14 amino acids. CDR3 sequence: CASNPGLEIYEQYF. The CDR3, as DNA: TGTGCCAGTAACCCGGGACTAGAGATCTACGAGCAGTACTTC.

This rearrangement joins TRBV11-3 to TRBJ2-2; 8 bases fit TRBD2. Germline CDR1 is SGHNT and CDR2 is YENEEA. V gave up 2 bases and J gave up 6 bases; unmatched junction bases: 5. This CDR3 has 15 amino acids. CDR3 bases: TGTGCCAGCAGCTTAATGGCGGGGGGAGCCGGGGAGCTGTTTTTT. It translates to CASSLMAGGAGELFF.

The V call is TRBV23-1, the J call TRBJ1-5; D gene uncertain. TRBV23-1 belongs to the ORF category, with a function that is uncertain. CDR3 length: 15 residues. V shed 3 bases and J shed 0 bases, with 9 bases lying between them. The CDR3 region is CASSHVSYSNQPQHF. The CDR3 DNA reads TGCGCCAGCAGTCATGTGAGCTATAGCAATCAGCCCCAGCATTTT.

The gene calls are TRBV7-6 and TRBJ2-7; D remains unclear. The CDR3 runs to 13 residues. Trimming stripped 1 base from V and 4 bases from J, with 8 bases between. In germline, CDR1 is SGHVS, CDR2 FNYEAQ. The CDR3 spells CASSLVGFYEQYF. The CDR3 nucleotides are TGTGCCAGCAGCTTAGTTGGATTTTACGAGCAGTACTTC.

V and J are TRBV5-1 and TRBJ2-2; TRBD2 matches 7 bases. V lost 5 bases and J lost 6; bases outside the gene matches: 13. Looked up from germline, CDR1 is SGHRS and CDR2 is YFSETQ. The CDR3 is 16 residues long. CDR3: CASRLNAGTIPGELFF. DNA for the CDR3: TGCGCCAGCAGACTCAACGCCGGGACTATCCCCGGGGAGCTGTTTTTT.

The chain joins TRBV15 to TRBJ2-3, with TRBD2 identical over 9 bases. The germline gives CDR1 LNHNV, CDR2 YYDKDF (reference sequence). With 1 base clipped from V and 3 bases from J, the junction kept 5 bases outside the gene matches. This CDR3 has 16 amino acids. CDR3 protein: CATSRGSGSRTDTQYF. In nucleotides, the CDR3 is TGTGCCACCAGCAGAGGTAGCGGGAGTAGGACAGATACGCAGTATTTT.

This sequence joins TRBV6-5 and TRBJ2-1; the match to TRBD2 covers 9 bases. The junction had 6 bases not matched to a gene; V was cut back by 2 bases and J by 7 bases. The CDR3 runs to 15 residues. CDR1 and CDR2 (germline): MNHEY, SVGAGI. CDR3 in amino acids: CASSYDLAGRNEQFF. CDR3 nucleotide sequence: TGTGCCAGCAGTTACGACCTAGCGGGACGGAATGAGCAGTTCTTC.

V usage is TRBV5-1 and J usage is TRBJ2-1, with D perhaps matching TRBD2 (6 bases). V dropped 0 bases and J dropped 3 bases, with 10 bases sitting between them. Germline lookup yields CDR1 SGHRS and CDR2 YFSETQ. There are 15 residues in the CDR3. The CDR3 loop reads CASSLARGLYNEQFF. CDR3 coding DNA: TGCGCCAGCAGCTTGGCCCGGGGACTCTACAATGAGCAGTTCTTC.

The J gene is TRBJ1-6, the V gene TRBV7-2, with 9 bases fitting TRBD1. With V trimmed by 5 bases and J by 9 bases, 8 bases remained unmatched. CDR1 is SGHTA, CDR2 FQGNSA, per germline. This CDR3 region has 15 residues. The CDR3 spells CASSPGTGSVSPLHF. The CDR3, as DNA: TGTGCCAGCAGCCCGGGGACAGGGTCGGTTTCACCCCTCCACTTT.